This T cell receptor (beta chain) stems from a study of T cell responses to AZD1222 COVID-19 vaccine. CDR3 length: 15 residues. The germline V and J ends were trimmed by 0 bases and 4 bases, with 10 bases remaining between them. Germline-derived CDR1 and CDR2 are LGHNA and YNFKEQ. About this clone: Its antigen is undetermined.

The study, taken as a whole, reports: An increase in Spike-specific TCR breadth and depth was observed after two AZD1222 doses. Seropositive status at baseline applied to only a handful of AZD1222 recipients.

The method was immunoSEQ multiplex PCR; TCRdb's version includes in-frame clones alone and lacks a portion of them. Of 210,000 or so clones listed, approximately 94% were seen once; the top ten hold less than 1.2%. The chain recombines TRBV4-2 with TRBJ2-1, with no clear D. The sample consisted of peripheral blood, taken on day 0 of MenACWY control vaccination. This receptor was obtained from an adult in good health. CDR3 sequence (DNA): TGTGCCAGCAGCCAAGATAGGGCCGGATACAATGAGCAGTTCTTC. It is translated as CASSQDRAGYNEQFF.